These 28 T cell receptor beta chains originate from one sample sequenced in a study of T cells of healthy individuals. One entry per CDR3 protein results from TCRdb running MiXCR on the 5' RACE reads. This sample has 75,000 to 95,000 distinct CDR3 sequences, with more than 4.5% found just once. The receptors were gathered from a female donor in good health.

This clonotype was observed many times. The chain recombines TRBV12-3 or TRBV12-4 with TRBJ1-5; D not resolved. V lost 8 bases to trimming and J lost 1 base, with 6 bases between them. This CDR3 is built from 12 residues. CDR3 DNA sequence: TGTGCCAGCTCCGGAAGCAATCAGCCCCAGCATTTT. It translates to CASSGSNQPQHF.

This clonotype has a count of ten or more. This rearrangement joins TRBV27 to TRBJ2-7, with 8 bases aligning to TRBD2. V gave up 8 bases and J gave up 1 base; unmatched junction bases: 13. The CDR3 sequence is 16 residues long. Germline CDR1 is MNHEY and CDR2 is SMNVEV (reference sequence). CDR3 region: CASGRRSGRRSYEQYF. The CDR3 DNA sequence: TGTGCCAGCGGGCGTAGAAGCGGGAGAAGGTCCTACGAGCAGTACTTC.

This clonotype was counted only a few times. The rearrangement uses TRBV19 and TRBJ2-1, with TRBD2 as a possible D gene (6 bases). Trimming cost V 1 base and J 6 bases, with 16 bases left between them. The CDR3 is 16 amino acids. Germline loops: CDR1 LNHDA, CDR2 SQIVND (reference sequence). CDR3 sequence: CASSIGGLGRFNEQFF. As DNA, the CDR3 is TGTGCCAGTAGTATAGGAGGTCTCGGGAGATTCAATGAGCAGTTCTTC.

This clonotype came up many times. CDR3 bases: TGCAGCGTTGTGGGTTCGCAGGGGCGGATGAACACTGAAGCTTTCTTT. Encoded protein: CSVVGSQGRMNTEAFF. The chain is built from TRBV29-1 and TRBJ1-1; the D gene is possibly TRBD1 (6 bases). Germline V CDR1 and CDR2: SQVTM, ANQGSEA. V gave up 4 bases and J gave up 0 bases, with 18 bases separating them. CDR3 length: 16 residues.

The chain carries TRBV29-1 and TRBJ1-1; D might be TRBD1 (5 bases). There are 14 residues in the CDR3. Germline assignment: CDR1 SQVTM and CDR2 ANQGSEA. V lost 7 bases and J 1 base, leaving 16 bases between the germline ends. CDR3 nucleotide sequence: TGCAGCGGTTCTCCGGCGACAGCGAACACTGAAGCTTTCTTT. Amino acid sequence: CSGSPATANTEAFF.

This clonotype was seen many times. The rearrangement uses TRBV28 and TRBJ1-1; no firm D call. Germline V gene data show CDR1 as MDHEN and CDR2 as SYDVKM. V shed 3 bases and J shed 11 bases, with 10 bases lying between them. This CDR3 has 11 amino acids. This CDR3 is CASSFERGAFF. The DNA of the CDR3 is TGTGCCAGCAGTTTTGAGAGAGGGGCTTTCTTT.

This clonotype was detected many times. The chain uses TRBV9 and TRBJ1-1, with D tentatively TRBD1 (6 bases). This CDR3 has 13 residues. V lost 0 bases, J lost 5 bases, and 8 bases lay in between. Germline CDR1 SGDLS, CDR2 YYNGEE. The CDR3 loop is CASSVAGDTEAFF. In nucleotides, the CDR3 is TGTGCCAGCAGCGTAGCAGGGGATACTGAAGCTTTCTTT.

This clonotype occurred a few times. V gene TRBV5-1 combines with J gene TRBJ2-3; D may be TRBD1 or TRBD2 (5 bases each). Trimming stripped 4 bases from V and 1 base from J, with 10 bases between. CDR1 is SGHRS, CDR2 YFSETQ, per germline. The length of the CDR3 is 14 residues. CDR3 bases: TGCGCCAGCAGCACCGGGGCCTGCACAGATACGCAGTATTTT. This encodes CASSTGACTDTQYF.

This clonotype was seen ten or more times. The chain joins TRBV14 to TRBJ2-7, with unresolved D. From germline, CDR1 is SGHDN and CDR2 FVKESK. This CDR3 is 13 amino acids long. V lost 4 bases and J lost 5, with 12 bases in between. CDR3 DNA sequence: TGTGCCAGCAGCCCCCCGGGCTACGACGAGCAGTACTTC. Its protein product is CASSPPGYDEQYF.

The V and J genes are TRBV7-2 and TRBJ2-5; 9 nucleotides agree with TRBD1. This CDR3 has 15 residues. V lost 4 bases to trimming and J lost 5 bases; unmatched junction nucleotides: 8. Germline-derived CDR1 and CDR2 are SGHTA and FQGNSA. The CDR3 loop is CASSSPGTGRETQYF. The CDR3 nucleotides read TGTGCCAGCAGCTCGCCCGGGACAGGGAGGGAGACCCAGTACTTC.

This clonotype was seen repeatedly, ten times or more. V gene TRBV7-2 combines with J gene TRBJ2-4; D remains ambiguous. Trimming shortened V by 1 base and J by 8 bases, and 15 bases separated the two germline ends. The germline V gene encodes CDR1 SGHTA and CDR2 FQGNSA. This CDR3 has 15 residues. CDR3 bases: TGTGCCAGCAGCTTAGTGGACCCACTCCCGGACATTCAGTACTTC. Translating gives CASSLVDPLPDIQYF. Full variable domain (missing parts from reference TRBV7-2 and TRBJ2-4): GAGVSQSPSNKVTEKGKDVELRCDPISGHTALYWYRQSLGQGLEFLIYFQGNSAPDKSGLPSDRFSAERTGGSVSTLTIQRTQQEDSAVYLCASSLVDPLPDIQYFGAGTRLSVL.

The table lists this clonotype with many counts. The chain employs TRBV7-9 and TRBJ2-1, with D hard to call. From germline, CDR1 is SEHNR and CDR2 FQNEAQ (reference sequence). CDR3 length equals 14 residues. V was shortened by 1 base and J by 3 bases, with 7 bases between the two germline ends. DNA of the CDR3: TGTGCCAGCAGCTTAGGTAGTCGCTACAATGAGCAGTTCTTC. This sequence encodes CASSLGSRYNEQFF.

This clonotype has a count of ten or more. The CDR3: CASSQEFPVLTQYF. DNA for the CDR3: TGCGCCAGCAGCCAAGAGTTCCCGGTTCTGACGCAGTATTTT. This chain connects TRBV4-1 to TRBJ2-3; D not resolved. Trimming cost V 0 bases and J 9 bases, with 13 bases left between them. This CDR3 is built from 14 residues. Germline assignment: CDR1 MGHRA and CDR2 YSYEKL.

In its sample, this clonotype is medium-sized. V gene TRBV11-2 combines with J gene TRBJ1-2, with TRBD1 as a possible D gene (5 bases). Trimming stripped 5 bases from V and 4 bases from J, with 14 bases between. The CDR3 is 14 amino acids. Looked up from germline, CDR1 is SGHAT and CDR2 is FQNNGV. The CDR3: CASSTMGTPYGYTF. CDR3 bases: TGTGCCAGCAGCACGATGGGGACCCCCTATGGCTACACCTTC.

This clonotype was seen ten or more times. The chain combines TRBV15 with TRBJ2-7, with no clear D. The ends were cut back, 0 bases at V and 4 bases at J, with 4 bases in the middle. Germline CDR1 LNHNV, CDR2 YYDKDF (reference sequence). The CDR3 runs 12 residues. The CDR3 DNA is TGTGCCACCAGCAGAGATGGGTACGAGCAGTACTTC. It is translated as CATSRDGYEQYF.

This clonotype was seen ten or more times. This chain uses TRBV20-1 with TRBJ1-1; 12 bases are shared with TRBD1. With V trimmed by 5 bases and J by 4 bases, 14 bases remained unmatched. Per germline, CDR1 DFQATT and CDR2 SNEGSKA (reference sequence). The CDR3 is 17 amino acids. CDR3 coding DNA: TGCAGTGCTCCGAGATCCGGGACAGGGGGCAGGGGCACTGAAGCTTTCTTT. Protein sequence: CSAPRSGTGGRGTEAFF.

This clonotype was recorded many times. This sequence joins TRBV7-2 and TRBJ1-2; TRBD1 matches at 7 bases. CDR3 length: 13 amino acids. Germline-derived CDR1 and CDR2 are SGHTA and FQGNSA. J was trimmed by 4 bases and V by 5 bases; bases with no gene match: 4. In DNA, the CDR3 is TGTGCCAGCAGCGCGACAGGGTTCTATGGCTACACCTTC. The encoded protein is CASSATGFYGYTF.

This clonotype came up many times. The gene calls are TRBV4-3 and TRBJ1-2; D call uncertain. The CDR3 loop spans 14 amino acids. Deletions cut 0 bases from V and 6 bases from J, with 11 bases between. Per germline, CDR1 LGHNA and CDR2 YSLEER. In nucleotides, the CDR3 is TGCGCCAGCAGCCAAGATCGGGCCAGCGATGGCTACACCTTC. Encoded protein: CASSQDRASDGYTF.

The chain combines TRBV6-1 with TRBJ1-1; D uncertain. V lost 3 bases and J 5 bases, leaving 10 bases between the germline ends. The CDR3 is made up of 13 amino acids. Germline-derived CDR1 and CDR2 are MNHNS and SASEGT. The CDR3 DNA reads TGTGCCAGCAGTGAGGTAGTGGGGACTGAAGCTTTCTTT. Translation gives CASSEVVGTEAFF.

Only a few counts were recorded for this clonotype. The rearrangement links TRBV28 to TRBJ2-2; 7 bases are shared with TRBD1. Germline V gene data show CDR1 as MDHEN and CDR2 as SYDVKM. The trim removed 2 bases at V and 7 bases at J, leaving 13 bases unmatched. The CDR3 runs to 17 residues. CDR3 sequence: CASSLIFSTGIIGELFF. Written as DNA, the CDR3 is TGTGCCAGCAGTTTAATATTCTCGACAGGGATCATCGGGGAGCTGTTTTTT.

In this sample, this clonotype turned up many times. The chain combines TRBV10-3 with TRBJ2-3; TRBD2 agrees at 8 bases. V gave up 9 bases and J gave up 0 bases; unmatched junction bases: 5. Per germline, CDR1 ENHRY and CDR2 SYGVKD. The CDR3 spans 14 residues. The CDR3 protein is CAITSGGSTDTQYF. CDR3 coding DNA: TGTGCCATTACTAGCGGAGGAAGCACAGATACGCAGTATTTT.

In this sample, this clonotype turned up many times. This chain links TRBV28 with TRBJ1-5; 10 bases agree with TRBD1. Germline V gene data show CDR1 as MDHEN and CDR2 as SYDVKM. J lost 6 bases, V lost 5 bases, and 7 bases had no gene match. The CDR3 totals 15 residues. The CDR3, as DNA: TGTGCCAGCAGTCTGGGACAGGGGTACCGTCAGCCCCAGCATTTT. Translation gives CASSLGQGYRQPQHF.

This clonotype was counted only a few times. This CDR3 is CATSDIRDTLKGTDTQYF. CDR3 sequence (DNA): TGTGCCACCAGTGACATCCGGGACACCCTAAAGGGCACAGATACGCAGTATTTT. The chain carries TRBV24-1 and TRBJ2-3, with D perhaps matching TRBD1 (6 bases). Germline CDR1 KGHDR, CDR2 SFDVKD. This CDR3 contains 18 residues. V lost 4 bases and J 1 base, leaving 20 bases between the germline ends.

V gene TRBV27 combines with J gene TRBJ1-2; D remains unclear. Trimming left V 3 bases short and J 4 bases short, with 21 bases between. In germline, CDR1 is MNHEY, CDR2 SMNVEV (reference sequence). The CDR3 is 17 amino acids. The CDR3 loop reads CASSLRPGLLGSYGYTF. Here the CDR3 DNA reads TGTGCCAGCAGTTTGAGGCCCGGACTCCTGGGGTCCTATGGCTACACCTTC.

The table lists this clonotype with many counts. The V and J genes are TRBV6-6 and TRBJ1-1, with D tentatively TRBD1 (6 bases). CDR3 length equals 14 residues. The V gene lost 5 bases and the J gene lost 4 bases, with 14 bases spanning the gap. Germline loops: CDR1 MNHNY, CDR2 SVGAGI (reference sequence). CDR3 DNA: TGTGCCAGCAGTCAAGGGGGAGGCGGCACTGAAGCTTTCTTT. It codes for CASSQGGGGTEAFF.

This clonotype was counted a few times. The chain employs TRBV7-2 and TRBJ2-7; possible D gene TRBD1, 6 bases. V shed 5 bases and J shed 6 bases, with 11 bases lying between them. The V gene's germline CDR1 is SGHTA and CDR2 FQGNSA. The CDR3 sequence is 12 residues long. The CDR3 region is CASSRQGREQYF. The CDR3 nucleotides are TGTGCCAGCAGCCGCCAGGGGCGCGAGCAGTACTTC.

This clonotype has ten or more counts. This rearrangement joins TRBV4-1 to TRBJ2-1; D is unresolved. The germline CDR1 and CDR2 sequences are MGHRA and YSYEKL. The CDR3 is made up of 11 amino acids. With 3 bases removed from V and 3 bases from J, the gap between germline ends came to 0 bases. DNA of the CDR3: TGCGCCAGCAGCCACTACAATGAGCAGTTCTTC. The encoded protein is CASSHYNEQFF.

This clonotype was detected only a few times. The rearrangement uses TRBV20-1 and TRBJ1-1, with unresolved D. The V and J ends lost 2 bases and 1 base respectively, with 20 bases between them. The CDR3 covers 17 residues. Per the germline V gene, CDR1 is DFQATT and CDR2 is SNEGSKA (reference sequence). CDR3 DNA sequence: TGCAGTGCTAGACTCCACCAAAGAAGTGGCGCGAACACTGAAGCTTTCTTT. It specifies CSARLHQRSGANTEAFF.